A single sample gave rise to the 21 T cell receptor beta chains below, sequenced in a study of T-cell memory formation after mild COVID-19 (dated by TCRdb to the early 2020s). The library was generated by 5' RACE. Instrument on record: Illumina NovaSeq 6000. TCRdb reprocessed the public reads (quality trimming at Q25 with fastp, clone calling with MiXCR) and kept in-frame beta chains. Rows merge per CDR3 protein into single entries with the most common DNA and genes. The sample records hundreds of thousands of distinct CDR3 sequences, 19% of which are singletons. Jointly, the top ten make up roughly 21% of the sample. Sequences were obtained from PBMCs or a T cell subset sorted from them (not recorded which). The receptor set was obtained from a man younger than 35 who had mild COVID-19 (a few samples of this study predate the infection). The sample titles of this study are shuffled in the database, so cell type and time point are left out; the donor was told from shared clones.

V is TRBV4-1 and J is TRBJ1-1, with 11 bases matching TRBD1. Germline CDR1 and CDR2: MGHRA and YSYEKL. The CDR3 length is 16 residues. Germline trimming cut 4 bases from V and 3 bases from J; bases unmatched to any gene: 7. CDR3 bases: TGCGCCAGCAGCCCCAAGAGGACAGGGGGCGACACTGAAGCTTTCTTT. This sequence encodes CASSPKRTGGDTEAFF.

This clonotype was seen only a few times. The V gene is TRBV5-1, the J gene TRBJ1-3; D is perhaps TRBD1 (6 bases). The germline CDR1 and CDR2 sequences are SGHRS and YFSETQ. This CDR3 region has 14 residues. V dropped 3 bases and J dropped 4 bases, with 11 bases sitting between them. CDR3 in DNA: TGCGCCAGCAGCTCAGGGGAGGCCGGAAACACCATATATTTT. This codes for CASSSGEAGNTIYF.

CDR3 in DNA: TGTGCCAGCAGCAAAATCGCGGACACTGAAGCTTTCTTT. It codes for CASSKIADTEAFF. This chain joins TRBV7-3 and TRBJ1-1; D gene unclear. This CDR3 contains 13 residues. Trimming removed 5 bases at V and 3 bases at J, with 10 bases between. CDR1 and CDR2 from the germline V gene are SGHTA and FQGTGA.

V gene TRBV6-2 or TRBV6-3 combines with J gene TRBJ1-5; maybe TRBD1 (5 bases). Germline CDR1 and CDR2: MNHEY and SVGEGT. Trimming took off 8 bases at V and 1 base at J, with 12 bases between the two ends. The CDR3 has 14 amino acids. CDR3 sequence: CASGNRLSNQPQHF. DNA of the CDR3: TGTGCCAGCGGAAACAGGTTAAGCAATCAGCCCCAGCATTTT.

J is TRBJ2-4 and V is TRBV29-1, with D maybe TRBD1 (6 bases). Germline V gene lookup returns CDR1 SQVTM and CDR2 ANQGSEA. The CDR3 loop spans 13 amino acids. V lost 5 bases and J 6 bases, leaving 14 bases between the germline ends. The CDR3 DNA reads as TGCAGCGTTTGCGCCGTAGGGGGAAACATTCAGTACTTC. Translated, it gives CSVCAVGGNIQYF.

The chain joins TRBV15 to TRBJ1-3; D might be TRBD1 (6 bases). Trimming removed 1 base at V and 2 bases at J, with 12 bases between. The length of the CDR3 is 16 residues. Germline CDR1 and CDR2: LNHNV and YYDKDF (reference sequence). In nucleotides, the CDR3 is TGTGCCACCAGCAGAGTGAACAGGGCGGCTGGAAACACCATATATTTT. As protein: CATSRVNRAAGNTIYF.

This clonotype was seen a few times. Relative to the germline gene, one junction end is altered; a read error may explain this. The CDR3 DNA reads as TGTGCCAGCAGCCAAGATCCACAAGGGACCCAGTACTTC. This encodes CASSQDPQGTQYF. The chain employs TRBV4-2 and TRBJ2-5; D is ambiguous. The germline V gene has CDR1 LGHNA and CDR2 YNFKEQ. This CDR3 is built from 13 residues.

This clonotype was recorded many times. The J gene is TRBJ2-3, the V gene TRBV4-1, with 8 nucleotides matching TRBD2. V dropped 4 bases and J dropped 6; count of bases not matched to a gene: 6. CDR3 length equals 14 residues. Germline V gene sequence: CDR1 MGHRA, CDR2 YSYEKL. The CDR3 DNA follows: TGCGCCAGCAGCCCGGGAGCGGGGGCCGATACGCAGTATTTT. Translated: CASSPGAGADTQYF.

In DNA, the CDR3 is TGTGCCAGCAGCTACGACAGAACTACTGGGGCCAACGTCCTGACTTTC. Translation gives CASSYDRTTGANVLTF. The chain employs TRBV7-9 and TRBJ2-6, with D maybe TRBD1 (5 bases). Germline values: CDR1 SEHNR, CDR2 FQNEAQ (reference sequence). Trimming removed 4 bases from V and 2 bases from J, with 12 bases in between. The CDR3 extends over 16 amino acids.

This clonotype turned up a few times. This chain connects TRBV5-1 to TRBJ1-6; no definite D call. The CDR3 is 16 residues long. Trimming left V 4 bases short and J 5 bases short, with 16 bases between. In germline, CDR1 is SGHRS, CDR2 YFSETQ. The CDR3 nucleotides read TGCGCCAGCAGCCTCGACCCCATACTGGATAATTCACCCCTCCACTTT. Its translation: CASSLDPILDNSPLHF.

This clonotype was seen more than once but under ten times. The rearrangement links TRBV20-1 to TRBJ2-5; possible D gene TRBD2, 6 bases. Trimming shortened V by 3 bases and J by 3 bases, and 14 bases separated the two germline ends. Germline V gene lookup returns CDR1 DFQATT and CDR2 SNEGSKA (reference sequence). The CDR3 sequence is 14 residues long. CDR3 coding DNA: TGCAGTGCTAGGACCGCGGGGCCCAAAGAGACCCAGTACTTC. It encodes CSARTAGPKETQYF.

This clonotype has more than one count but fewer than ten. The J gene is TRBJ1-1, the V gene TRBV3-1, with D possibly being TRBD1 (5 bases). This CDR3 has 13 amino acids. The V end lost 0 bases, the J end lost 6 bases, and 8 bases lay between the germline ends. CDR1 is LGHDT, CDR2 YNNKEL, per germline (reference sequence). CDR3 nucleotides: TGTGCCAGCAGCCAAGATTTACAGGCTGAAGCTTTCTTT. This translates into CASSQDLQAEAFF.

The rearrangement uses TRBV27 and TRBJ1-5; D is perhaps TRBD1 (5 bases). Trimming removed 5 bases from V and 7 bases from J, with 9 bases in between. The CDR3 covers 12 residues. Germline V lookup: CDR1 MNHEY, CDR2 SMNVEV (reference sequence). CDR3 in amino acids: CASSQGSQPQHF. DNA of the CDR3: TGTGCCAGCAGTCAGGGATCCCAGCCCCAGCATTTT.

The V call is TRBV4-1, the J call TRBJ1-5; 8 positions agree with TRBD1. Trimming removed 4 bases from V and 2 bases from J; junction bases left unmatched: 13. Looked up from germline, CDR1 is MGHRA and CDR2 is YSYEKL. This CDR3 contains 18 residues. CDR3 sequence reads: CASSRQGLAGVGNQPQHF. The CDR3 coding sequence is TGCGCCAGCAGCCGACAGGGGTTAGCAGGGGTGGGCAATCAGCCCCAGCATTTT.

The rearrangement links TRBV18 to TRBJ1-6, with 9 bases aligning to TRBD1. CDR1 and CDR2 (germline): KGHSH, LQKENI. J lost 4 bases, V lost 3 bases, and 10 bases had no gene match. The CDR3 extends over 18 amino acids. The CDR3 coding sequence is TGTGCCAGCTCACCCCTCACAGGGGGCAGGGGGTATAATTCACCCCTCCACTTT. Protein: CASSPLTGGRGYNSPLHF. The whole variable domain, remainder taken from reference TRBV18 and TRBJ1-6, is NAGVMQNPRHLVRRRGQEARLRCSPMKGHSHVYWYRQLPEEGLKFMVYLQKENIIDESGMPKERFSAEFPKEGPSILRIQQVVRGDSAAYFCASSPLTGGRGYNSPLHFGNGTRLTVT.

This clonotype was seen many times. The chain links TRBV5-6 to TRBJ2-7, with D possibly being TRBD1 or TRBD2 (5 bases each). Germline V lookup: CDR1 SGHDT, CDR2 YYEEEE. The CDR3 is 16 amino acids. V shed 1 base and J shed 5 bases, with 19 bases lying between them. CDR3 DNA: TGTGCCAGCAGCTTGCTCTTGGGGGATAAGGCGGACGAGCAGTACGTC. Amino acid sequence: CASSLLLGDKADEQYV.

The chain is built from TRBV20-1 and TRBJ2-6; no definite D call. Trimming pared 5 bases from V and 4 bases from J, leaving 12 bases between. Germline CDR1 reads DFQATT; CDR2 reads SNEGSKA (reference sequence). This CDR3 region has 14 residues. CDR3 sequence: CSAWSSPGANVLTF. CDR3 sequence (DNA): TGCAGTGCTTGGTCTTCGCCCGGGGCCAACGTCCTGACTTTC.

This clonotype was observed a handful of times. The chain is built from TRBV7-2 and TRBJ1-2, with D possibly matching TRBD1 (5 bases). Germline loops: CDR1 SGHTA, CDR2 FQGNSA. Trimming removed 2 bases from V and 5 bases from J, with 12 bases in between. The CDR3 spans 14 residues. The CDR3 nucleotides are TGTGCCAGCAGCTTAAGGCGGGACGGGTATGGCTACACCTTC. It encodes CASSLRRDGYGYTF.

The rearrangement joins TRBV20-1 to TRBJ2-3; TRBD2 aligns across 10 bases. Germline V gives CDR1 DFQATT, CDR2 SNEGSKA (reference sequence). The CDR3 spans 12 residues. V trimming: 3 bases; J trimming: 10 bases; junction bases outside the gene matches: 4. The DNA for the CDR3 is TGCAGTGCTAGGGCTAGCGGGGGTGCGCAGTATTTT. Amino acid sequence: CSARASGGAQYF.

The rearrangement uses TRBV6-5 and TRBJ2-1; 10 positions agree with TRBD2. The V and J ends lost 7 bases and 4 bases, in that order; junction bases with no gene match: 4. Germline assignment: CDR1 MNHEY and CDR2 SVGAGI. The CDR3 contains 14 residues. The CDR3 protein is CASTPAGGYNEQFF. As DNA, the CDR3 is TGTGCCAGCACCCCAGCGGGGGGGTACAATGAGCAGTTCTTC.

V gene TRBV20-1 combines with J gene TRBJ2-1; 8 bases line up with TRBD1. Germline values: CDR1 DFQATT, CDR2 SNEGSKA (reference sequence). V was pared by 5 bases and J by 4 bases, with 4 bases of the junction left unmatched. This CDR3 comprises 13 residues. The CDR3 DNA follows: TGCAGTGCTGCCCACAGGGGGTACAATGAGCAGTTCTTC. Its translation is CSAAHRGYNEQFF.